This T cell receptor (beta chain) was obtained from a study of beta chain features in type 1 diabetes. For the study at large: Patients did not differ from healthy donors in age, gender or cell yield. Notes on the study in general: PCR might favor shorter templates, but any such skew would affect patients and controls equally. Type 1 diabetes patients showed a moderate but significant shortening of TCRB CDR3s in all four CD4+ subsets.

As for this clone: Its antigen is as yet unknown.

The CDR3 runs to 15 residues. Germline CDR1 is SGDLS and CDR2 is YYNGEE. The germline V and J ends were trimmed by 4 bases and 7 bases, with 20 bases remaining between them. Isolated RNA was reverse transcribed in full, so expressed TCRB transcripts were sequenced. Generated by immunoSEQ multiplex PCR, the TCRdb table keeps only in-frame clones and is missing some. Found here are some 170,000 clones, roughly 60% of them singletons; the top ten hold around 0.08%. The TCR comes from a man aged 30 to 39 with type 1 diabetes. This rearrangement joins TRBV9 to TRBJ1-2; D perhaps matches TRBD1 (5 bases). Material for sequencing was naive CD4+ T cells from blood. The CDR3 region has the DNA TGTGCCAGCAGCCCTCGTCGGGACGCCTGGGGTGGCTACACCTTC. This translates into CASSPRRDAWGGYTF.